This is a list of T cell receptor beta chains from one sample in a study of CD8+ T cells in alopecia areata. Generated by immunoSEQ multiplex PCR, the TCRdb table keeps only in-frame clones and is missing some. Here the sample spans 130,000 to 150,000 clones, less than 65% being singletons. Material for sequencing was CD8+ T cells sorted from blood. These receptors all come from a human donor in good health. The CDR3 runs from the conserved cysteine through the conserved F or W. Each record gives: V gene, J gene, clone size, D gene, CDR3 protein, CDR3 DNA. A D gene is named only where the DNA matches it firmly. Size is stated for part of the rows, as once, few or many counts, or as a class when the clone is expanded.

TRBV7-2	TRBJ2-1	few	TRBD2	CASSLGGLAVNEQFF	TGTGCCAGCAGCTTAGGGGGACTAGCGGTGAATGAGCAGTTCTTC
TRBV7-6	TRBJ2-7	-	-	CASSLAKGPYEQYF	TGTGCCAGCAGCTTAGCGAAGGGGCCCTACGAGCAGTACTTC
TRBV29-1	TRBJ2-5	-	-	CSVLTKETQYF	TGCAGCGTTTTGACTAAGGAGACCCAGTACTTC
TRBV29-1	TRBJ1-2	few	-	CSVEHTNYGYTF	TGCAGCGTTGAACACACGAACTATGGCTACACCTTC
TRBV4-1	TRBJ2-2	-	-	CASSQGHGQTTGELFF	TGCGCCAGCAGCCAAGGCCATGGACAAACAACCGGGGAGCTGTTTTTT
TRBV5-6	TRBJ1-5	few	-	CASTHGGYNQPQHF	TGTGCCAGCACCCACGGGGGGTACAATCAGCCCCAGCATTTT
TRBV9	TRBJ1-5	-	-	CASSAPLGPQHF	TGTGCCAGCAGCGCCCCGCTCGGGCCCCAGCATTTT
TRBV29-1	TRBJ2-7	-	-	CSVEDPPNVGAYYEQYF	TGCAGCGTTGAAGATCCCCCTAATGTGGGAGCTTACTACGAGCAGTACTTC
TRBV5-6	TRBJ2-4	few	-	CASSLGASRDQYF	TGTGCCAGCAGCTTGGGGGCAAGTAGGGATCAGTACTTC
TRBV2	TRBJ1-2	-	-	CASSAAGSNYGYTF	TGTGCCAGCAGCGCGGCCGGGTCCAACTATGGCTACACCTTC
TRBV4-1	TRBJ2-1	few	TRBD2	CASSPVVAGSGWQFF	TGCGCCAGCAGCCCGGTGGTAGCGGGATCGGGATGGCAGTTCTTC
TRBV6-5	TRBJ2-7	-	-	CASSYPGDDEQYF	TGTGCCAGCAGTTACCCGGGAGACGACGAGCAGTACTTC
TRBV2	TRBJ2-1	-	-	CASSDLTSYNEQFF	TGTGCCAGCAGTGACCTAACCTCCTACAATGAGCAGTTCTTC
TRBV27	TRBJ2-1	-	-	CASRKRGDNEQFF	TGTGCCAGCAGAAAGAGGGGCGACAATGAGCAGTTCTTC
TRBV5-1	TRBJ2-1	-	-	CASSGVREQFF	TGCGCCAGCAGTGGGGTTAGGGAGCAGTTCTTC
TRBV19	TRBJ2-5	few	-	CASSLTASQQETQYF	TGTGCCAGTAGTCTCACAGCTTCTCAACAAGAGACCCAGTACTTC
TRBV6-5	TRBJ1-3	-	-	CATTSGNTIYF	TGTGCCACCACATCTGGAAACACCATATATTTT
TRBV7-9	TRBJ1-4	-	-	CASSFPTSSDEKLFF	TGTGCCAGCAGCTTCCCAACAAGCTCGGATGAAAAACTGTTTTTT
TRBV19	TRBJ1-2	-	-	CASGAHQGNYGYTF	TGTGCCAGCGGTGCCCATCAGGGGAACTATGGCTACACCTTC
TRBV13	TRBJ2-5	-	-	CASSLPRGGGVTQYF	TGTGCCAGCAGCTTACCCAGGGGGGGAGGCGTGACCCAGTACTTC